These 32 T cell receptor beta chains share one sample of origin, sequenced in a study of vaccination effects on CD4 cells after COVID-19. Profiled with immunoSEQ multiplex PCR; TCRdb holds only in-frame clones, not every one. The sample yields 50,000 to 65,000 clones, 75% to 90% seen once. These receptors have no known antigen. Prior to sequencing, the ViraFEST assay stimulated PBMC with viral peptide pools, which expanded the antigen-specific CD4+ T cells. Investigators separated out CD4+ T cells once more than nine days of culture had passed. The sample was CD4+ T cells from PBMCs cultured with HCoV-229E spike peptides, taken before COVID-19 vaccination. All receptors derive from a human donor who received a COVID-19 vaccine.

This clone was seen more than once but under ten times. This sequence joins TRBV9 and TRBJ2-2, with D unresolved. Trimming stripped 0 bases from V and 6 bases from J, with 6 bases between. Germline V gives CDR1 SGDLS, CDR2 YYNGEE. This CDR3 has 13 amino acids. CDR3 residues: CASSVVPAGELFF. The CDR3 coding sequence is TGTGCCAGCAGCGTAGTTCCGGCCGGGGAGCTGTTTTTT.

The V call is TRBV3-1 (or the pseudogene TRBV3-2), the J call TRBJ2-6; no clear D. Trimming shortened V by 3 bases and J by 0 bases, and 12 bases separated the two germline ends. The germline V gene encodes CDR1 LGHDT and CDR2 YNNKEL (reference sequence). The CDR3 contains 17 residues. For the CDR3, the DNA is TGTGCCAGCAGCCAGCTAGGCTCTCTCTCTGGGGCCAACGTCCTGACTTTC. Amino acid sequence: CASSQLGSLSGANVLTF.

This clone was observed a single time. J is TRBJ2-2 and V is TRBV9; D call uncertain. Trimming left V 0 bases short and J 5 bases short, with 5 bases between. The CDR3 runs to 13 residues. The germline V gene encodes CDR1 SGDLS and CDR2 YYNGEE. The CDR3: CASSVDLTGELFF. CDR3 DNA: TGTGCCAGCAGCGTAGACTTAACCGGGGAGCTGTTTTTT.

The chain links TRBV28 to TRBJ2-3, with TRBD1 matching over 8 bases. This CDR3 is built from 18 residues. The germline V gene encodes CDR1 MDHEN and CDR2 SYDVKM. The V segment lost 2 bases and the J segment 2 bases; nucleotides outside the gene matches: 12. In nucleotides, the CDR3 is TGTGCCAGCAGTTTAAGGACCCGACAGGGGACACTCACAGATACGCAGTATTTT. Translated, it gives CASSLRTRQGTLTDTQYF.

The J gene is TRBJ2-5, the V gene TRBV28; D is ambiguous. CDR1 MDHEN and CDR2 SYDVKM come from the germline V gene. Trimming took off 6 bases at V and 3 bases at J, with 17 bases between the two ends. The CDR3 contains 15 residues. This CDR3 reads CASSRTTPTEETQYF. The CDR3 bases are TGTGCCAGCAGCCGAACGACACCGACCGAAGAGACCCAGTACTTC. The entire variable domain, with the rest obtained from reference TRBV28 and TRBJ2-5, is as follows: DVKVTQSSRYLVKRTGEKVFLECVQDMDHENMFWYRQDPGLGLRLIYFSYDVKMKEKGDIPEGYSVSREKKERFSLILESASTNQTSMYLCASSRTTPTEETQYFGPGTRLLVL.

The CDR3 nucleotides are TGTGCCAGCAGCTCAGGGGGGTCCTATAATTCACCCCTCCACTTT. The encoded protein is CASSSGGSYNSPLHF. V is TRBV5-8 and J is TRBJ1-6; 7 bases are shared with TRBD1. The CDR3 runs 15 residues. Germline V gives CDR1 SGHTS, CDR2 YDEGEE. J lost 1 base, V lost 3 bases, and 1 base had no gene match.

The chain combines TRBV19 with TRBJ1-2, with D possibly TRBD1 on 5 matching bases. The CDR3 is made up of 14 amino acids. Trimming pared 3 bases from V and 0 bases from J, leaving 8 bases between. The V gene's germline CDR1 is LNHDA and CDR2 SQIVND (reference sequence). CDR3 amino acids: CASSIIQANYGYTF. The CDR3 coding sequence is TGTGCCAGTAGTATTATACAGGCTAACTATGGCTACACCTTC. Together with reference TRBV19 and TRBJ1-2, the CDR3 gives the full variable domain: DGGITQSPKYLFRKEGQNVTLSCEQNLNHDAMYWYRQDPGQGLRLIYYSQIVNDFQKGDIAEGYSVSREKKESFPLTVTSAQKNPTAFYLCASSIIQANYGYTFGSGTRLTVV.

This chain links TRBV5-8 with TRBJ2-5; maybe TRBD1 (6 bases). V lost 1 base and J 6 bases, leaving 19 bases between the germline ends. The CDR3 is 16 amino acids. Germline-derived CDR1 and CDR2 are SGHTS and YDEGEE. CDR3 in DNA: TGTGCCAGCAGCTTGCAACCAACCGGGACAAGGCAGACCCAGTACTTC. Protein: CASSLQPTGTRQTQYF.

The V gene is TRBV6-1, the J gene TRBJ1-1; the match to TRBD1 covers 8 bases. Trimming cost V 1 base and J 4 bases; bases outside gene matches: 5. The CDR3 has 15 residues. Per germline, CDR1 MNHNS and CDR2 SASEGT. Here the CDR3 DNA reads TGTGCCAGCAGTGAAGGGACAGGGAAAGGCACTGAAGCTTTCTTT. Amino acid sequence: CASSEGTGKGTEAFF.

This clone was observed a few times. V and J are TRBV30 and TRBJ1-2; D possibly corresponds to TRBD1 (6 bases). Trimming pared 3 bases from V and 7 bases from J, leaving 12 bases between. Germline V gene lookup returns CDR1 GTSNPN and CDR2 SVGIG (reference sequence). The CDR3 runs 12 residues. CDR3 in DNA: TGTGCCTGGAGCCAGGGGAAGGGTGGCTACACCTTC. Its protein is CAWSQGKGGYTF.

The chain employs TRBV2 and TRBJ2-3, with D hard to call. This CDR3 region has 12 residues. The V end was cut by 7 bases, the J end by 2 bases, with 7 bases between. Germline CDR1 SNHLY, CDR2 FYNNEI. The CDR3 protein is CASILLTDTQYF. The CDR3 nucleotides are TGTGCCAGCATTCTGCTCACAGATACGCAGTATTTT.

The CDR3 sequence is CASSYSIPTDTQYF. The CDR3, as DNA: TGTGCCAGCAGTTACTCGATCCCAACCGATACGCAGTATTTT. This chain uses TRBV6-5 with TRBJ2-3; D gene ambiguous. The V end lost 0 bases, the J end lost 6 bases, and 10 bases lay between the germline ends. The CDR3 has 14 amino acids. Germline V CDR1 and CDR2: MNHEY, SVGAGI.

The chain joins TRBV10-3 to TRBJ1-5; no clear D. The V and J ends lost 0 bases and 1 base respectively, with 10 bases between them. Germline CDR1 reads ENHRY; CDR2 reads SYGVKD. CDR3 length equals 16 residues. CDR3 amino acids: CAISESRTASNQPQHF. The CDR3 region has the DNA TGTGCCATCAGTGAGTCTAGGACCGCCAGCAATCAGCCCCAGCATTTT.

This clone has only one observation. This sequence joins TRBV5-4 and TRBJ2-3; 12 nucleotides align to TRBD1. This CDR3 has 17 residues. Germline V gene data show CDR1 as SGHNT and CDR2 as YYREEE (reference sequence). The ends lost 2 bases at V and 6 bases at J; junction bases unmatched: 10. CDR3: CASSFSPGQGAGDTQYF. The CDR3 DNA sequence: TGTGCCAGCAGCTTTTCTCCGGGACAGGGGGCGGGGGATACGCAGTATTTT.

The DNA for the CDR3 is TGCGCCAGCAGCTTGGTCGGAGGAACGACTAATTCACCCCTCCACTTT. It encodes CASSLVGGTTNSPLHF. V and J are TRBV5-1 and TRBJ1-6; no clear D gene. The CDR3 has 16 amino acids. Looked up from germline, CDR1 is SGHRS and CDR2 is YFSETQ. Trimming took 0 bases from V and 6 from J, leaving 13 bases between them.

The V and J genes are TRBV6-6 and TRBJ2-1; 9 positions agree with TRBD1. The CDR3 length is 15 residues. In germline, CDR1 is MNHNY, CDR2 SVGAGI (reference sequence). V gave up 2 bases and J gave up 1 base; unmatched junction bases: 0. DNA of the CDR3: TGTGCCAGCAGTTACGGGACAGGGTCCTACAATGAGCAGTTCTTC. Its translation: CASSYGTGSYNEQFF.

CDR3 residues: CASSYSQTDTQYF. CDR3 coding DNA: TGTGCCAGCAGTTACTCACAGACAGATACGCAGTATTTT. This chain links TRBV6-6 with TRBJ2-3; D call uncertain. The CDR3 has 13 amino acids. V gave up 0 bases and J gave up 3 bases, with 4 bases separating them. Germline V CDR1 and CDR2: MNHNY, SVGAGI (reference sequence).

The chain carries TRBV9 and TRBJ2-5; D may be TRBD1 or TRBD2 (7 bases each). There are 15 residues in the CDR3. With 3 bases removed from V and 5 bases from J, the gap between germline ends came to 17 bases. Germline V CDR1 and CDR2: SGDLS, YYNGEE. The CDR3 DNA reads as TGTGCCAGCAGCGCCCGTTTTCAGGGGGGGGAGACCCAGTACTTC. Translation gives CASSARFQGGETQYF.

This clone showed up just once. The chain links TRBV10-2 to TRBJ1-2; D not resolved. V was shortened by 8 bases and J by 8 bases, with 12 bases between the two germline ends. The CDR3 spans 11 residues. Germline assignment: CDR1 WSHSY and CDR2 SAAADI. CDR3 in amino acids: CASGLSGGYTF. In DNA, the CDR3 is TGCGCCAGCGGCCTCTCGGGAGGCTACACCTTC.

The sample holds a few counts of this clone. The V gene is TRBV18, the J gene TRBJ1-5; D is unclear. CDR3 length: 14 residues. CDR1 and CDR2 (germline): KGHSH, LQKENI. V lost 2 bases and J lost 0, with 5 bases in between. The CDR3 nucleotides read TGTGCCAGCTCACCAGCCTATAGCAATCAGCCCCAGCATTTT. It yields the protein CASSPAYSNQPQHF.

The chain combines TRBV9 with TRBJ1-2; TRBD1 aligns across 9 bases. The CDR3 has 15 residues. After removal of 4 bases from V and 5 bases from J, the junction contained 9 bases not matched to a gene. Germline V gene data show CDR1 as SGDLS and CDR2 as YYNGEE. Here the CDR3 reads CASSQRTGETYGYTF. DNA of the CDR3: TGTGCCAGCAGCCAACGGACAGGGGAGACTTATGGCTACACCTTC.

The chain couples TRBV18 to TRBJ2-2, with 11 nucleotides matching TRBD2. Germline CDR1 reads KGHSH; CDR2 reads LQKENI. The CDR3 contains 15 residues. Trimming removed 3 bases from V and 5 bases from J; junction bases left unmatched: 2. The CDR3 loop is CASSPGLAETGELFF. CDR3 nucleotides: TGTGCCAGCTCACCGGGACTAGCGGAGACCGGGGAGCTGTTTTTT.

The V gene is TRBV28, the J gene TRBJ2-6; 7 bases are shared with TRBD1. The CDR3 has 15 residues. V dropped 4 bases and J dropped 6; count of bases not matched to a gene: 6. Germline V gene lookup returns CDR1 MDHEN and CDR2 SYDVKM. This chain's CDR3 is CASSSRGQLANVLTF. The CDR3 region has the DNA TGTGCCAGCAGTTCCAGGGGACAGTTGGCCAACGTCCTGACTTTC.

The genes are TRBV7-3 and TRBJ1-1; perhaps TRBD1 as D (5 bases). The V end was cut by 5 bases, the J end by 1 base, with 11 bases between. The V gene's germline CDR1 is SGHTA and CDR2 FQGTGA. The CDR3 runs 14 residues. CDR3 sequence: CASSQTGPNTEAFF. Here the CDR3 DNA reads TGTGCCAGCAGCCAGACGGGACCGAACACTGAAGCTTTCTTT.

The chain is built from TRBV2 and TRBJ1-4; D unresolved. This CDR3 contains 14 residues. V gave up 3 bases and J gave up 0 bases, with 5 bases separating them. The germline V gene encodes CDR1 SNHLY and CDR2 FYNNEI. DNA of the CDR3: TGTGCCAGCAGTGACCGGACAACTAATGAAAAACTGTTTTTT. Its protein is CASSDRTTNEKLFF.

The table lists this clone with a few counts. The genes are TRBV6-2 or TRBV6-3 and TRBJ1-1, with 8 bases lining up with TRBD1. Germline-derived CDR1 and CDR2 are MNHEY and SVGEGT. The CDR3 is 15 amino acids. V trimming: 4 bases; J trimming: 1 base; junction bases outside the gene matches: 5. CDR3 amino acids: CASSSPGQANTEAFF. The CDR3, as DNA: TGTGCCAGCAGTTCCCCGGGACAGGCGAACACTGAAGCTTTCTTT.

The V gene is TRBV5-5, the J gene TRBJ2-5, with D unclear. The CDR3 length is 13 residues. Germline values: CDR1 SGHKS, CDR2 YYEKEE (reference sequence). With 2 bases removed from V and 2 bases from J, the gap between germline ends came to 7 bases. CDR3 in amino acids: CASSLGLQETQYF. For the CDR3, the DNA is TGTGCCAGCAGCTTAGGGTTACAAGAGACCCAGTACTTC.

The chain employs TRBV27 and TRBJ2-6, with D hard to call. The CDR3 contains 18 residues. Germline CDR1 is MNHEY and CDR2 is SMNVEV (reference sequence). The V end lost 3 bases, the J end lost 0 bases, and 15 bases lay between the germline ends. The CDR3 nucleotides read TGTGCCAGCAGTTTCTCACTCTATTTAAACTCTGGGGCCAACGTCCTGACTTTC. It codes for CASSFSLYLNSGANVLTF.

The rearrangement links TRBV29-1 to TRBJ2-1, with D perhaps TRBD2 (5 bases). The V end was cut by 2 bases, the J end by 1 base, with 9 bases between. The CDR3 sequence is 14 residues long. Per the germline V gene, CDR1 is SQVTM and CDR2 is ANQGSEA. For the CDR3, the DNA is TGCAGCGTTGAATCGGGGTTTTCCTACAATGAGCAGTTCTTC. Translating it yields CSVESGFSYNEQFF.

This rearrangement joins TRBV5-4 to TRBJ2-2, with D perhaps given as TRBD1 or TRBD2 (6 bases each). CDR3 length: 14 residues. Trimming cost V 6 bases and J 8 bases, with 17 bases left between them. CDR1 is SGHNT, CDR2 YYREEE, per germline (reference sequence). The CDR3 reads CASTPRGGSGELFF. The CDR3 DNA follows: TGTGCCAGCACCCCAAGAGGGGGGTCTGGGGAGCTGTTTTTT.

This chain uses TRBV24-1 with TRBJ2-2; D is unresolved. The CDR3 has 15 amino acids. CDR1 is KGHDR and CDR2 is SFDVKD in the germline V gene. Trimming cost V 2 bases and J 2 bases, with 8 bases left between them. This CDR3 reads CATSDSEVNTGELFF. The CDR3 DNA reads as TGTGCCACCAGTGATTCAGAGGTAAACACCGGGGAGCTGTTTTTT.

This chain links TRBV5-1 with TRBJ1-1; 8 nucleotides agree with TRBD1. Looked up from germline, CDR1 is SGHRS and CDR2 is YFSETQ. V dropped 4 bases and J dropped 6; count of bases not matched to a gene: 8. This CDR3 region has 14 residues. In DNA form, the CDR3 reads TGCGCCAGCAGCGCTACAGGGGGTAGGGCTGAAGCTTTCTTT. Translating it yields CASSATGGRAEAFF. Using reference TRBV5-1 and TRBJ1-1 for the parts outside the CDR3, the full variable domain is KAGVTQTPRYLIKTRGQQVTLSCSPISGHRSVSWYQQTPGQGLQFLFEYFSETQRNKGNFPGRFSGRQFSNSRSEMNVSTLELGDSALYLCASSATGGRAEAFFGQGTRLTVV.